Each of the 18 T cell receptor beta chains below was sequenced from the same sample in a study of identical twins. MiXCR, run by TCRdb on the 5' RACE reads, gives a single entry per CDR3 protein. The sample lists some 1,600,000 distinct CDR3 sequences; less than 40% were seen once. The material sequenced was cord blood. The receptors shown here come from a newborn girl in good health.

Ten or more counts support this clonotype. The gene calls are TRBV18 and TRBJ1-1, with no clear D. Trimming took off 0 bases at V and 1 base at J, with 3 bases between the two ends. CDR1 and CDR2 from the germline V gene are KGHSH and LQKENI. CDR3 length equals 13 residues. The CDR3 loop reads CASSPPGNTEAFF. As DNA, the CDR3 is TGTGCCAGCTCACCACCGGGGAACACTGAAGCTTTCTTT.

This sequence joins TRBV10-3 and TRBJ1-1; unclear D gene. Germline-derived CDR1 and CDR2 are ENHRY and SYGVKD. The CDR3 loop spans 14 amino acids. The V end lost 4 bases, the J end lost 1 base, and 10 bases lay between the germline ends. DNA of the CDR3: TGTGCCATCAGTGGGAAGGGCTCGAACACTGAAGCTTTCTTT. Encoded protein: CAISGKGSNTEAFF.

This chain joins TRBV30 and TRBJ1-5; possibly TRBD1 for D (6 bases). V lost 0 bases and J lost 0, with 12 bases in between. CDR1 GTSNPN and CDR2 SVGIG come from the germline V gene (reference sequence). The CDR3 extends over 16 amino acids. CDR3 in amino acids: CAWSVWGTTSNQPQHF. In nucleotides, the CDR3 is TGTGCCTGGAGTGTATGGGGGACAACTAGCAATCAGCCCCAGCATTTT.

The table lists this clonotype with a few counts. The chain links TRBV20-1 to TRBJ2-1, with 15 bases fitting TRBD2. The CDR3 consists of 18 residues. Germline-derived CDR1 and CDR2 are DFQATT and SNEGSKA (reference sequence). V lost 0 bases, J lost 4 bases, and 7 bases stayed unmatched. The CDR3 reads CSARERTSGRALYNEQFF. In DNA, the CDR3 is TGCAGTGCTAGAGAGAGGACTAGCGGGAGGGCTCTGTACAATGAGCAGTTCTTC.

This clonotype has only one observation. V gene TRBV6-6 combines with J gene TRBJ1-4; TRBD1 agrees at 7 bases. Germline V gene lookup returns CDR1 MNHNY and CDR2 SVGAGI (reference sequence). The CDR3 loop spans 15 amino acids. The J segment lost 7 bases and the V segment lost 2 bases, leaving 7 bases of the junction unmatched. The CDR3 nucleotides are TGTGCCAGCAGTTACAGGGGGCGCGAGGGTGAAAAACTGTTTTTT. This gives the protein CASSYRGREGEKLFF.

The genes are TRBV3-1 and TRBJ2-5; tentative D call: TRBD2 (5 bases). From germline, CDR1 is LGHDT and CDR2 YNNKEL (reference sequence). The CDR3 spans 15 residues. V lost 0 bases and J lost 1, with 9 bases in between. The CDR3 spells CASSQDSEGQETQYF. Written as DNA, the CDR3 is TGTGCCAGCAGCCAAGATTCAGAGGGCCAAGAGACCCAGTACTTC.

V gene TRBV7-2 combines with J gene TRBJ1-2; D is uncertain. This CDR3 is 13 amino acids long. Germline-derived CDR1 and CDR2 are SGHTA and FQGNSA. The germline V and J ends were trimmed by 4 bases and 4 bases, with 10 bases remaining between them. DNA of the CDR3: TGTGCCAGCAGCTATGGACGGAGCTATGGCTACACCTTC. The encoded protein is CASSYGRSYGYTF.

The chain recombines TRBV7-2 with TRBJ2-7, with 8 positions matching TRBD1. The CDR3 length is 17 residues. Germline values: CDR1 SGHTA, CDR2 FQGNSA. The trim removed 1 base at V and 1 base at J, leaving 9 bases unmatched. The CDR3 DNA sequence: TGTGCCAGCAGCTTAGGGACAGGGAGAGAAAGGTCCTACGAGCAGTACTTC. It is translated as CASSLGTGRERSYEQYF.

This clonotype was found a few times. This chain connects TRBV7-2 to TRBJ1-2; 7 bases match TRBD1. The CDR3 runs to 15 residues. V lost 1 base, J lost 8 bases, and 10 bases stayed unmatched. Germline V CDR1 and CDR2: SGHTA, FQGNSA. CDR3 bases: TGTGCCAGCAGCTTAGGGGGGACAGCCTCGGGAGGCTACACCTTC. This encodes CASSLGGTASGGYTF.

This clonotype was detected only a few times. The V and J genes are TRBV20-1 and TRBJ1-4, with 7 bases matching TRBD1. The trim removed 2 bases at V and 7 bases at J, leaving 19 bases unmatched. This CDR3 is 18 amino acids long. Germline CDR1 DFQATT, CDR2 SNEGSKA (reference sequence). This CDR3 is CSARSHAGVGTDIEKLFF. CDR3 sequence (DNA): TGCAGTGCTAGATCACACGCTGGGGTGGGGACAGATATTGAAAAACTGTTTTTT.

This clonotype was picked up many times. In nucleotides, the CDR3 is TGCAGCGTTGAATTTGGACTAAAATCTAGCACAGATACGCAGTATTTT. It codes for CSVEFGLKSSTDTQYF. The chain links TRBV29-1 to TRBJ2-3; a possible D gene is TRBD2 (6 bases). The CDR3 consists of 16 residues. V lost 2 bases and J lost 0, with 15 bases in between. Germline V gene data show CDR1 as SQVTM and CDR2 as ANQGSEA.

This clonotype was seen once. V usage is TRBV20-1 and J usage is TRBJ1-2; possibly TRBD1 for D (6 bases). In germline, CDR1 is DFQATT, CDR2 SNEGSKA (reference sequence). CDR3 length: 14 amino acids. Trimming stripped 5 bases from V and 5 bases from J, with 18 bases between. CDR3 sequence (DNA): TGCAGTGCTGCAGGGGCAGGGGCGGGGTATGGCTACACCTTC. Its translation: CSAAGAGAGYGYTF.

This clonotype showed up just a few times. The V gene is TRBV5-1, the J gene TRBJ2-1; 15 bases fit TRBD2. Germline V CDR1 and CDR2: SGHRS, YFSETQ. Losses at the gene ends were 4 bases for V and 8 bases for J; bases not matched to a gene: 4. The CDR3 is 15 amino acids. CDR3: CASSQGLAGGHEQFF. CDR3 bases: TGCGCCAGCAGCCAAGGACTAGCGGGGGGGCATGAGCAGTTCTTC.

This clonotype was counted between two and nine times. V is TRBV28 and J is TRBJ2-5; D unresolved. V lost 3 bases, J lost 5 bases, and 25 bases lay in between. Per germline, CDR1 MDHEN and CDR2 SYDVKM. The CDR3 runs 18 residues. CDR3 sequence reads: CASSFSRIDGRILETQYF. CDR3 coding DNA: TGTGCCAGCAGTTTCAGTCGGATCGACGGTCGGATTCTCGAGACCCAGTACTTC.

This clonotype was found a few times. The chain is built from TRBV11-1 and TRBJ2-3; TRBD2 matches 13 bases. Germline V gives CDR1 SGHAT, CDR2 FQDESV (reference sequence). The CDR3 spans 15 residues. The J segment lost 6 bases and the V segment lost 4 bases, leaving 4 bases of the junction unmatched. The CDR3 DNA sequence: TGTGCCAGCAGCTCCCGGACTAGCGGGGGTGATACGCAGTATTTT. As protein: CASSSRTSGGDTQYF.

The rearrangement uses TRBV3-1 and TRBJ2-4, with 10 bases fitting TRBD2. Germline CDR1 is LGHDT and CDR2 is YNNKEL (reference sequence). The CDR3 is 17 residues long. The ends lost 1 base at V and 2 bases at J; junction bases unmatched: 5. CDR3 loop: CASSQVRGLATKNIQYF. Written as DNA, the CDR3 is TGTGCCAGCAGCCAAGTTAGGGGACTAGCGACCAAAAACATTCAGTACTTC.

The J gene is TRBJ1-5, the V gene TRBV20-1; 7 positions agree with TRBD1. Trimming at V came to 6 bases and at J to 0 bases, leaving 11 bases not matched to a gene. Germline CDR1 and CDR2: DFQATT and SNEGSKA (reference sequence). CDR3 length: 16 amino acids. The CDR3 here is CSAGRDRAVSNQPQHF. The DNA of the CDR3 is TGCAGTGCGGGAAGAGACAGGGCGGTTAGCAATCAGCCCCAGCATTTT.

This clonotype was counted only a few times. The V gene is TRBV7-2, the J gene TRBJ2-5; 10 bases align to TRBD2. CDR3 length equals 15 residues. Trimming took 1 base from V and 11 from J; bases not matched to a gene: 10. Germline CDR1 is SGHTA and CDR2 is FQGNSA. The CDR3, as DNA: TGTGCCAGCAGCTTAGGACTAGCGGGCGCCCGATGGCAGTACTTC. This encodes CASSLGLAGARWQYF.